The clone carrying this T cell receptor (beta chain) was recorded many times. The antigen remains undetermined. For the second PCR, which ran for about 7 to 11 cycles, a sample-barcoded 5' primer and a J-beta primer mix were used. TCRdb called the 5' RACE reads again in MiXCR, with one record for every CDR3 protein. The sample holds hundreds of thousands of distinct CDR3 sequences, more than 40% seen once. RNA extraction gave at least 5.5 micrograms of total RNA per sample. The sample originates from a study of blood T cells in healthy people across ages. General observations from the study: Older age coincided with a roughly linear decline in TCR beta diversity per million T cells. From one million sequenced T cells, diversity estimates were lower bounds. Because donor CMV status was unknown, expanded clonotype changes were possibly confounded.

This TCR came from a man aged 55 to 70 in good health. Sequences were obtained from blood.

The CDR3 here is CSARGTGGRADTQYF. The CDR3 DNA sequence: TGCAGTGCTAGAGGTACCGGGGGCAGGGCAGATACGCAGTATTTT. The chain couples TRBV20-1 to TRBJ2-3; D possibly uses TRBD1 or TRBD2 (6 bases each). In germline, CDR1 is DFQATT, CDR2 SNEGSKA (reference sequence). This CDR3 comprises 15 residues. The ends were cut back, 1 base at V and 4 bases at J, with 15 bases in the middle.